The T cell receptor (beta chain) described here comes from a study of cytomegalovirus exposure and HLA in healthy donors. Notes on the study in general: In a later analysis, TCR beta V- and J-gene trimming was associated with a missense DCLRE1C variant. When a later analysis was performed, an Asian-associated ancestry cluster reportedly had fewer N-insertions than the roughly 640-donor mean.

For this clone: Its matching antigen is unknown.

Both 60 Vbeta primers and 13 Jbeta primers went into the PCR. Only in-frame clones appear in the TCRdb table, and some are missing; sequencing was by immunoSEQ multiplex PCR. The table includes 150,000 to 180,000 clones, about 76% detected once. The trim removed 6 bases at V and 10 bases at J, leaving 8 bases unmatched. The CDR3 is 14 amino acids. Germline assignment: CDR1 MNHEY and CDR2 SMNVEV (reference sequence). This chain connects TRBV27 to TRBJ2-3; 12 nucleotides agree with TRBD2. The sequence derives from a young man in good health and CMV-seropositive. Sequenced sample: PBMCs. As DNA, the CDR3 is TGTGCCAGCAGGGCTAGCGGGGGGGGTCAGGCGCAGTATTTT. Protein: CASRASGGGQAQYF.